Below, 11 T cell receptor beta chains from the same sample are listed, as sequenced in a study of identifying expanded T cells in peripheral blood. Method: immunoSEQ multiplex PCR; TCRdb's copy keeps in-frame clones and lacks some. The sample has over 70,000 clones, more than 75% seen once; the top ten hold under 20%. Sequenced input: blood. The receptors stem from a person aged 18 to 70 in good health.

To note about this clone: At one of its ends the junction is not consistent with the germline gene, which may arise from a read error. The chain is built from TRBV5-1 and TRBJ2-1; 9 nucleotides match TRBD1. The CDR3 length is 16 residues. Germline V CDR1 and CDR2: SGHRS, YFSETQ. CDR3 region: CASSRGQGKAYNKQFF. The CDR3 DNA follows: TGCGCCAGCAGCCGGGGACAGGGCAAAGCCTACAATAAGCAGTTCTTC.

The chain employs TRBV15 and TRBJ2-5, with D possibly TRBD2 on 7 matching bases. Deletions cut 0 bases from V and 5 bases from J, with 22 bases between. The CDR3 has 18 amino acids. Germline V lookup: CDR1 LNHNV, CDR2 YYDKDF (reference sequence). Here the CDR3 reads CATSRDGTYREGRETQYF. In DNA form, the CDR3 reads TGTGCCACCAGCAGAGATGGGACCTACAGGGAGGGAAGGGAGACCCAGTACTTC.

The rearrangement links TRBV7-2 to TRBJ2-1, with no clear D. The CDR3 spans 15 residues. Trimming shortened V by 0 bases and J by 2 bases, and 8 bases separated the two germline ends. Germline V lookup: CDR1 SGHTA, CDR2 FQGNSA. The CDR3 is CASSLASQTYNEQFF. DNA for the CDR3: TGTGCCAGCAGCTTAGCTTCTCAGACCTACAATGAGCAGTTCTTC.

This chain joins TRBV15 and TRBJ2-5; 7 nucleotides match TRBD2. J gave up 4 bases and V 2 bases, and 13 bases lay outside the gene matches. Germline V gene sequence: CDR1 LNHNV, CDR2 YYDKDF (reference sequence). The CDR3 has 17 residues. CDR3 bases: TGTGCCACCAGCAGATTGGGAATTGTCGGGGGGTCAGAGACCCAGTACTTC. Translating gives CATSRLGIVGGSETQYF.

The chain couples TRBV19 to TRBJ1-2, with D possibly TRBD1 on 5 matching bases. Between the trimmed V and J ends, which lost 8 bases and 8 bases, there was a span of 27 bases. Germline-derived CDR1 and CDR2 are LNHDA and SQIVND (reference sequence). CDR3 size: 16 residues. The CDR3, as DNA: TGTGCCAGTTGTGCGTCCACCGGGACGGAGCTATGGGGCTACACCTTC. Its translation: CASCASTGTELWGYTF.

The chain carries TRBV18 and TRBJ1-2, with 10 bases matching TRBD1. The CDR3 consists of 15 residues. CDR1 KGHSH and CDR2 LQKENI come from the germline V gene. Losses at the gene ends were 3 bases for V and 6 bases for J; bases not matched to a gene: 7. As DNA, the CDR3 is TGTGCCAGCTCACCTCTTGGACAGGGGGGAGATGGCTACACCTTC. Translation: CASSPLGQGGDGYTF.

J is TRBJ1-2 and V is TRBV4-1; 8 bases match TRBD1. CDR3 length equals 12 residues. Germline V lookup: CDR1 MGHRA, CDR2 YSYEKL. V was pared by 5 bases and J by 8 bases, with 4 bases of the junction left unmatched. CDR3 bases: TGCGCCAGCAGCGGACAGGGTTACGGCTACACCTTC. This encodes CASSGQGYGYTF.

The chain links TRBV5-1 to TRBJ1-2; TRBD1 agrees at 9 bases. The germline gives CDR1 SGHRS, CDR2 YFSETQ. The CDR3 loop spans 15 amino acids. The J segment lost 0 bases and the V segment lost 5 bases, leaving 5 bases of the junction unmatched. Here the CDR3 DNA reads TGCGCCAGCAGGTTTGACAGGGGGGCTAACTATGGCTACACCTTC. It encodes CASRFDRGANYGYTF. The complete variable domain, with remaining parts taken from reference TRBV5-1 and TRBJ1-2, reads KAGVTQTPRYLIKTRGQQVTLSCSPISGHRSVSWYQQTPGQGLQFLFEYFSETQRNKGNFPGRFSGRQFSNSRSEMNVSTLELGDSALYLCASRFDRGANYGYTFGSGTRLTVV.

The chain recombines TRBV7-9 with TRBJ2-5; no reliable D call. Per germline, CDR1 SEHNR and CDR2 FQNEAQ (reference sequence). V was shortened by 3 bases and J by 0 bases, with 8 bases between the two germline ends. CDR3 size: 14 residues. Here the CDR3 reads CASSFERYQETQYF. The DNA for the CDR3 is TGTGCCAGCAGCTTCGAGAGGTACCAAGAGACCCAGTACTTC.

On this clone itself: Mismatch with germline at one junction end may stem from a read error. V usage is TRBV15 and J usage is TRBJ2-7; D possibly corresponds to TRBD2 (5 bases). The CDR3 covers 15 residues. The V gene's germline CDR1 is LNHNV and CDR2 YYDKDF (reference sequence). The chain's CDR3 is CATSRDLGGQKNPVF. The DNA for the CDR3 is TGTGCCACCAGCAGAGATCTAGGAGGTCAGAAGAACCCCGTCTTC.

The V call is TRBV7-6, the J call TRBJ1-1, with 9 bases identical to TRBD1. The germline CDR1 and CDR2 sequences are SGHVS and FNYEAQ. J was trimmed by 6 bases and V by 2 bases; bases with no gene match: 10. The CDR3 sequence is 16 residues long. CDR3 amino acids: CASSLWGTGTTAEAFF. The CDR3 DNA follows: TGTGCCAGCAGCTTATGGGGGACAGGGACGACTGCTGAAGCTTTCTTT.